This T cell receptor beta chain was identified in a study of blood T cell repertoires in COVID-19. Across the study: Some COVID-19 samples were acute and others convalescent; all came from the United States, Italy and Spain.

Original processing methods: For nucleated cells, counts were estimated from reference gene primer amplification. Profiled with immunoSEQ multiplex PCR; TCRdb holds only in-frame clones, not every one. V and J calls and clone size are those listed in that table; D and trimming were worked out from the DNA. The data contain about 350,000 clones, approximately 89% of them seen just once; the ten biggest clones take up 3% to 4.5%. The length of the CDR3 is 15 residues. Germline V CDR1 and CDR2: SGHAT, FQDESV (reference sequence). With V trimmed by 4 bases and J by 4 bases, 8 bases remained unmatched. The sequenced sample consisted of peripheral blood. The chain has TRBV11-1 and TRBJ1-2, with 8 bases that match TRBD1. The TCR sequence derives from an older woman with COVID-19, enrolled during active disease. The chain's CDR3 is CASSSGQGDIYGYTF. The CDR3 DNA reads TGTGCCAGCAGCTCAGGACAGGGAGACATCTATGGCTACACCTTC.